A selection of T cell receptor beta chains follows, all from one sample in a study of blood T cell repertoires in COVID-19. Sequencing used immunoSEQ multiplex PCR; TCRdb keeps in-frame clones, though not all of them. The table includes some 320,000 clones, more than 75% detected once. Material for sequencing was PBMCs or T cells enriched from blood (not recorded which). The receptor set was obtained from a man in his sixties who had recovered from COVID-19. The CDR3 runs from the conserved cysteine through the conserved F or W. A D gene is named only where the DNA matches it firmly. For some rows the clone size is stated as once, few or many, or as a class when expanded; others skip it.

TRBD1 TRBJ1-2 TRBV30 . 15 TGTGCCTGGAGTGCCCGGACAGGTCACTGGGGTGGCTACACCTTC CAWSARTGHWGGYTF
. TRBJ2-5 TRBV24-1 few 15 TGTGCCACCAGTGATGCCGTAGGGGGCCAAGAGACCCAGTACTTC CATSDAVGGQETQYF
TRBD1 TRBJ1-1 TRBV4-1 . 17 TGCGCCAGCAGCCAAGTGCAGGACAGGGCTATGAACACTGAAGCTTTCTTT CASSQVQDRAMNTEAFF
. TRBJ1-3 TRBV3-1/TRBV3-2 . 17 TGTGCCAGCAGCCAAGCTCGGTCAGGGATCACTGGAAACACCATATATTTT CASSQARSGITGNTIYF
. TRBJ2-7 TRBV5-1 few 16 TGCGCCAGCAGCTTGGAACGGGCTAGCAGCACCTACGAGCAGTACTTC CASSLERASSTYEQYF
. TRBJ2-5 TRBV15 . 14 TGTGCCACCAGCAGGGGACAAAGCCAAGAGACCCAGTACTTC CATSRGQSQETQYF
. TRBJ1-5 TRBV19 . 14 TGTGCCAGTAGTATCGTCGGGAAAGGGCAGCCCCAGCATTTT CASSIVGKGQPQHF
TRBD1 TRBJ1-5 TRBV19 few 17 TGTGCCAGTAGTAATCTTGTCGGGACAGGGGTTTCCCAGCCCCAGCATTTT CASSNLVGTGVSQPQHF
TRBD1 TRBJ2-5 TRBV10-3 . 14 TGTGCCATCAGGCTGGACAGGGGCCAAGAGACCCAGTACTTC CAIRLDRGQETQYF
TRBD2 TRBJ2-2 TRBV7-9 once 16 TGTGCCAGCAGCTCCGGGACTAGCGGGAACACCGGGGAGCTGTTTTTT CASSSGTSGNTGELFF
. TRBJ2-1 TRBV29-1 . 14 TGCAGCGTTTGGTTGCTCAGCTCCTACAATGAGCAGTTCTTC CSVWLLSSYNEQFF
. TRBJ1-3 TRBV9 . 15 TGTGCCAGCAGCGCCTCAGGAGGGTCTGGAAACACCATATATTTT CASSASGGSGNTIYF
. TRBJ1-5 TRBV5-4 . 13 TGTGCCAGCAGCTTGGGGGGGGGTCAGCCCCAGCATTTT CASSLGGGQPQHF
. TRBJ2-7 TRBV4-1 . 16 TGCGCCAGCAGCCAAGACCTAACCGTCACCTCCTACGAGCAGTACTTC CASSQDLTVTSYEQYF
. TRBJ2-3 TRBV6-5 few 15 TGTGCCAGCAGGTCCCTCGCGGGGATCACAGATACGCAGTATTTT CASRSLAGITDTQYF
TRBD1 TRBJ2-3 TRBV6-5 . 14 TGTGCCAGCAGCCGCGGACAGGGTTCAGATACGCAGTATTTT CASSRGQGSDTQYF
. TRBJ1-1 TRBV7-9 . 14 TGTGCCAGCAGCTTGTCCGGAGGTAACACTGAAGCTTTCTTT CASSLSGGNTEAFF
. TRBJ2-5 TRBV28 once 14 TGTGCCAGCAGTTCCTCCGGTCGGGGAGAGACCCAGTACTTC CASSSSGRGETQYF
. TRBJ2-1 TRBV7-3 . 16 TGTGCCAGCAGCTCTCGTGGGGGCCTCTCCTACAATGAGCAGTTCTTC CASSSRGGLSYNEQFF
TRBD1 TRBJ2-1 TRBV24-1 . 13 TGTGCCACCAGAGGGACAGGGTCGGCTGAGCAGTTCTTC CATRGTGSAEQFF
. TRBJ1-4 TRBV3-1/TRBV3-2 . 15 TGTGCCAGCAGCCAGACAATTTCAGGGGCACGGGAACTGTTTTTT CASSQTISGARELFF
. TRBJ2-7 TRBV15 . 14 TGTGCCACCAGCCCCCGGGGACATTCCTACGAGCAGTACTTC CATSPRGHSYEQYF
. TRBJ2-7 TRBV4-2 . 17 TGTGCCAGCAGCCAACTGTTGGGGGGAGCTGTGGTAGCCGAGCAGTACTTC CASSQLLGGAVVAEQYF
. TRBJ1-3 TRBV2 . 14 TGTGCCAGCAGTGAGGCTAGCGGGGGAAACACCATATATTTT CASSEASGGNTIYF
TRBD1 TRBJ2-6 TRBV4-1 . 21 TGCGCCAGCAGCGGCTGGGCGGATAGGGACAGAAAATCCTCTGGGGCCAACGTCCTGACTTTC CASSGWADRDRKSSGANVLTF
TRBD1 TRBJ2-1 TRBV10-3 . 13 TGTGCCATCAAGGACAGGGAGAGGAATGAGCAGTTCTTC CAIKDRERNEQFF
. TRBJ1-5 TRBV2 . 17 TGTGCCAGCAGCGCGCCTGGGTGGGCGGGTTGGTTTCAGCCCCAGCATTTT CASSAPGWAGWFQPQHF
TRBD2 TRBJ2-1 TRBV10-3 . 17 TGTGCCATCAGTGAGTCGGGCGGGAGGGCCGTTTACAATGAGCAGTTCTTC CAISESGGRAVYNEQFF
. TRBJ1-5 TRBV7-6 . 15 TGTGCCAGCAGCTTATTTGGGGGGGAAGGTCAGCCCCAGCATTTT CASSLFGGEGQPQHF
TRBD1 TRBJ1-1 TRBV28 . 17 TGTGCCAGCAGCCCGCCAGGGGGCGACGTGATGTACACTGAAGCTTTCTTT CASSPPGGDVMYTEAFF
. TRBJ2-2 TRBV4-1 . 18 TGCGCCAGCAGCCAAGGGCAGACCGGGACAAACACTCCCGGGGAGCTGTTTTTT CASSQGQTGTNTPGELFF
. TRBJ2-7 TRBV9 once 15 TGTGCCAGCAGCCCCACGTTTGAGGGAACCTACGAGCAGTACTTC CASSPTFEGTYEQYF
. TRBJ1-6 TRBV7-9 once 14 TGTGCCAGCAGCTTACTTGGCGCGGGATCACCCCTCCACTTT CASSLLGAGSPLHF
TRBD1 TRBJ1-3 TRBV5-1 . 15 TGCGCCAGCAGCTCCGGACAGGGATCGGGAAACACCATATATTTT CASSSGQGSGNTIYF
. TRBJ2-5 TRBV10-3 once 17 TGTGCCATCAGTGGTGAGTTCCGGGACAAAGAGCCGGAGACCCAGTACTTC CAISGEFRDKEPETQYF
. TRBJ2-2 TRBV4-3 . 15 TGCGCCAGCAGCCGTAACAGGGCGGACACCGGGGAGCTGTTTTTT CASSRNRADTGELFF